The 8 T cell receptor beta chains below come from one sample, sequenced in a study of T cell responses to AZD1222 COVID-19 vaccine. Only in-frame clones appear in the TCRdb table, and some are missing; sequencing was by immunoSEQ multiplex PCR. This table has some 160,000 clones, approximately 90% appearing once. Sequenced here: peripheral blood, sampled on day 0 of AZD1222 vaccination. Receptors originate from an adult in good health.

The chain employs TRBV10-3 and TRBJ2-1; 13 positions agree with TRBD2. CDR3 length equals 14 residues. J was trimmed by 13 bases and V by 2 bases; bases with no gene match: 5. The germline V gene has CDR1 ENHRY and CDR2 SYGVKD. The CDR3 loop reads CAISEGTSGIRQFF. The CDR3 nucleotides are TGTGCCATCAGTGAGGGGACTAGCGGGATTCGTCAGTTCTTC.

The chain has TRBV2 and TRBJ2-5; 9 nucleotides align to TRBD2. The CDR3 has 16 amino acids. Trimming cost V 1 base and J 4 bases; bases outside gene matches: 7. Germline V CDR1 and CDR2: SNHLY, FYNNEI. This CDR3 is CASSEVALAGTETQYF. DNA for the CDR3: TGTGCCAGCAGTGAAGTGGCACTAGCGGGCACAGAGACCCAGTACTTC.

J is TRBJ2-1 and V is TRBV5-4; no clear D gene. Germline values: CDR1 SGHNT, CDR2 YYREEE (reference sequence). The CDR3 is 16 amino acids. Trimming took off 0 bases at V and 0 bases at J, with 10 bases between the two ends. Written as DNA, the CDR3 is TGTGCCAGCAGCTTGGGGGCTGTCCTCTCCTACAATGAGCAGTTCTTC. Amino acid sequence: CASSLGAVLSYNEQFF.

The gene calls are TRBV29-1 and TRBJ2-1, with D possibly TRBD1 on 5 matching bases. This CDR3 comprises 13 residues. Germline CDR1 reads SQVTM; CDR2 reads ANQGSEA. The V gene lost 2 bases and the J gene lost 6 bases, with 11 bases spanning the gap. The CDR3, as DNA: TGCAGCGTTGAACTAAGGGGTCGCAATGAGCAGTTCTTC. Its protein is CSVELRGRNEQFF.

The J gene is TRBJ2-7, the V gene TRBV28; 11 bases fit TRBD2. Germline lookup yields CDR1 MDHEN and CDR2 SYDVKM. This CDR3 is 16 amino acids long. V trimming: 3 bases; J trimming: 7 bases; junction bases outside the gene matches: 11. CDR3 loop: CASSFVSLAGDREQYF. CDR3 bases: TGTGCCAGCAGTTTCGTTTCACTAGCGGGAGATAGGGAGCAGTACTTC. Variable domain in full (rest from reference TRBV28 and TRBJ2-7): DVKVTQSSRYLVKRTGEKVFLECVQDMDHENMFWYRQDPGLGLRLIYFSYDVKMKEKGDIPEGYSVSREKKERFSLILESASTNQTSMYLCASSFVSLAGDREQYFGPGTRLTVT.

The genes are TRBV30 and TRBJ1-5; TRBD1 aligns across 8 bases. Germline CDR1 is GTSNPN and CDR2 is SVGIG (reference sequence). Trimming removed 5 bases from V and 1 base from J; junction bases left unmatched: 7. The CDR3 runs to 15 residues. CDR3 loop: CAWGQGVRSNQPQHF. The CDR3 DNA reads TGTGCCTGGGGACAGGGAGTTAGGAGCAATCAGCCCCAGCATTTT.

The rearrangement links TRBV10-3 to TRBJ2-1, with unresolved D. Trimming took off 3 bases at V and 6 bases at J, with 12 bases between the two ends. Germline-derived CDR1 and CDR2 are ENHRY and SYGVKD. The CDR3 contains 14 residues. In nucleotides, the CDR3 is TGTGCCATCAGTGACTCGATGTCTCTCAATGAGCAGTTCTTC. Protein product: CAISDSMSLNEQFF.

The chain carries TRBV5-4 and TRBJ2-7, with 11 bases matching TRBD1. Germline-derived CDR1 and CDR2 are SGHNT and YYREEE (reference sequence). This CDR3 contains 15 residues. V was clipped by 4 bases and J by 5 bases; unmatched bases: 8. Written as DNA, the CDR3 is TGTGCCAGCAGCACCGGACAGGGGGCTTCCCACGAGCAGTACTTC. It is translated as CASSTGQGASHEQYF.